What follows is one T cell receptor beta chain and its context. Its antigen is unknown. The data were obtained in a study of CD8+ T cells in alopecia areata. Study-wide results and caveats: For lesional scalp, especially alopecia totalis/universalis, clonality was higher than in normal scalp.

V gave up 0 bases and J gave up 7 bases, with 13 bases separating them. This CDR3 comprises 14 residues. Germline V gene lookup returns CDR1 MNHEY and CDR2 SVGAGI. RNA was extracted and reverse transcribed into cDNA as the sequencing template. Sequencing was performed with immunoSEQ multiplex PCR; in TCRdb, only in-frame clones are kept and a portion is missing. Of about 160,000 clones in the sample, around 87% were seen once. This chain links TRBV6-5 with TRBJ2-7; the D call may be TRBD1 or TRBD2 (5 bases each). This clonotype originated in a human donor with alopecia areata. The source material was CD8+ T cells sorted from blood, sampled at week 0. This CDR3 is CASSYSDGTEEQYF. The DNA for the CDR3 is TGTGCCAGCAGTTACTCAGATGGGACCGAGGAGCAGTACTTC.